This T cell receptor (beta chain) derives from a study of T cell repertoires in cytomegalovirus infection (dated 2019 in TCRdb). About the investigation overall: The peptide stimulations were aimed at well-studied HLA-B-restricted epitopes as well as recently identified HLA-C-restricted CMV epitopes, whose presentation resists viral immunomodulation. The HLA type of each donor mattered for the analysis, because public TCR beta signatures pointed to carriage of CMV infection along with the matching HLA type. The study at large found these results: The ex vivo response was dominated by HLA-C-restricted CMV-specific TCR beta clonotypes, and the single most frequent clonotype in two of eight donors was supplied by these HLA-C-restricted clonotypes. Carriers of CMV infection plus the relevant HLA type were discriminated by the cumulative frequency of public TCR beta family members in the study cohort and in an independent 352-donor cohort.

Sequencer: Illumina HiSeq 1500. The raw public reads went through TCRdb reprocessing: fastp at Q25, MiXCR clone calling, in-frame beta chains kept. Rows are combined by CDR3 protein, so each entry shows the most common genes and DNA. This sample lists approximately 73,000 distinct CDR3 sequences; about 40% were detected once. Approximately 95% of the sample comes from the top ten. The label giving this sample's treatment or condition can be read as: in vitro stimulation with specific CMV peptide epitopes to enrich CMV-specific T cells. Counted from cysteine to phenylalanine, this CDR3 has 18 amino acids. Of the read, only the CDR3 DNA is kept; its 54 bases are in frame from base 1. CDR1 and CDR2 are read off the germline V gene as MNHEY and SVGEGT. V loses 5 bases, J loses 0 bases, and the germline ends lie 17 bases apart. As concerns this clonotype: The antigen it recognizes is unknown. The sample holds no much larger clone one base away, and base qualities are not on file.

This receptor was obtained from a human donor in good health (CMV status not recorded). Some clones in this sample may be carry-over from other donors' samples. The receptor chain draws on TRBV6-2 or TRBV6-3 and TRBJ2-6; the D gene is unclear. The sample in question was CD8+ T cells from cultured PBMCs, obtained from culture after CMV antigen stimulation. The CDR3 protein is CASSKVSGSSSGANVLTF. The nucleotides are TGTGCCAGCAGTAAAGTTTCCGGCAGTAGCTCTGGGGCCAACGTCCTGACTTTC.